Listed below are T cell receptor beta chains from one sample, sequenced in a study of blood T cells in healthy people across ages. TCRdb re-called the 5' RACE reads with MiXCR, one entry per CDR3 protein. The sample lists 700,000 to 900,000 distinct CDR3 sequences; roughly 24% were seen once. These same data were also listed under a study on T cells of mothers and their children.

The sample consisted of blood. These receptors originate from a boy younger than 18 in good health. Each CDR3 is given with its conserved first and last residue. The D gene is left open where the match is weak. Clone size is given for some rows only: seen once, a few or many times, or a class if the clone is expanded.

D,length,J,V,size,CDR3,DNA
TRBD2,18,TRBJ2-2,TRBV6-1,.,CASFCPGLAGGITGELFF,TGTGCCAGTTTCTGTCCGGGACTAGCGGGGGGGATTACCGGGGAGCTGTTTTTT
TRBD1,15,TRBJ1-5,TRBV6-1,.,CASSFGQGLGQPQHF,TGTGCCAGCAGTTTCGGACAGGGCTTGGGTCAGCCCCAGCATTTT
.,15,TRBJ1-1,TRBV28,few,CASSLPDGLNTEAFF,TGTGCCAGCAGTTTACCCGACGGTTTGAACACTGAAGCTTTCTTT
TRBD2,19,TRBJ2-5,TRBV7-9,.,CASSIRTSGGAEVLETQYF,TGTGCCAGCAGCATACGGACTAGCGGGGGGGCCGAAGTATTGGAGACCCAGTACTTC
.,14,TRBJ2-7,TRBV28,.,CASSLTAIAYEQYF,TGTGCCAGCAGTTTAACTGCCATCGCTTACGAGCAGTACTTC
.,15,TRBJ1-1,TRBV7-2,few,CASPTTLGRNTEAFF,TGTGCCAGCCCTACCACCCTGGGAAGAAACACTGAAGCTTTCTTT
.,14,TRBJ2-5,TRBV5-4,few,CASSPLSSPETQYF,TGTGCCAGCAGCCCTCTGAGCAGTCCGGAGACCCAGTACTTC
.,14,TRBJ1-5,TRBV29-1,.,CSVGLTDSNQPQHF,TGCAGCGTTGGGCTGACGGATAGCAATCAGCCCCAGCATTTT
TRBD1,14,TRBJ1-3,TRBV5-1,.,CASSTSTGENTIYF,TGCGCCAGCAGCACATCGACAGGGGAAAACACCATATATTTT
.,14,TRBJ1-4,TRBV27,few,CASSLGVVGEKLFF,TGTGCCAGCAGTCTCGGGGTTGTTGGTGAAAAACTGTTTTTT
TRBD2,14,TRBJ2-2,TRBV20-1,.,CSAGTSGEVGELFF,TGCAGTGCTGGGACTAGCGGGGAGGTCGGGGAGCTGTTTTTT
.,13,TRBJ1-1,TRBV5-1,.,CASGLEMNTEAFF,TGCGCCAGCGGATTAGAAATGAACACTGAAGCTTTCTTT
TRBD1,14,TRBJ2-5,TRBV29-1,.,CSVSGDRGLETQYF,TGCAGCGTCTCGGGGGACAGGGGGCTAGAGACCCAGTACTTC
.,11,TRBJ2-7,TRBV12-3/TRBV12-4,few,CASRKSYEQYF,TGTGCCAGCAGGAAGAGCTACGAGCAGTACTTC
TRBD1,14,TRBJ2-1,TRBV15,.,CATSSMQGAGEQFF,TGTGCCACCAGCTCTATGCAGGGGGCGGGTGAGCAGTTCTTC
.,13,TRBJ1-1,TRBV20-1,few,CSASKTQNTEASF,TGCAGTGCTTCCAAGACACAGAACACTGAAGCTTCCTTT
.,14,TRBJ2-7,TRBV5-1,few,CASSLDAGQGEQYF,TGCGCCAGCAGCTTGGATGCAGGGCAGGGCGAGCAGTACTTC
.,12,TRBJ2-7,TRBV10-3,.,CAIRRMGDEQYF,TGTGCCATCAGACGAATGGGGGACGAGCAGTACTTC
.,10,TRBJ1-1,TRBV29-1,.,CSATSFTAFF,TGCAGCGCTACATCTTTTACAGCTTTCTTT
TRBD1,16,TRBJ1-1,TRBV7-2,few,CASSPQRQGAGTEAFF,TGTGCCAGCAGCCCGCAACGACAGGGCGCGGGCACTGAAGCTTTCTTT
.,15,TRBJ2-7,TRBV6-5,.,CASSYSYRDSYEQYF,TGTGCCAGCAGTTACTCGTACAGGGACTCCTACGAGCAGTACTTC
.,13,TRBJ2-7,TRBV30,few,CAWSVPGGSEQYF,TGTGCCTGGAGTGTACCTGGGGGCTCCGAGCAGTACTTC
.,14,TRBJ2-1,TRBV7-2,.,CASSLDPSGNEQFF,TGTGCCAGCAGCCTTGACCCCTCTGGCAATGAGCAGTTCTTC
TRBD1,12,TRBJ1-2,TRBV5-1,few,CASRDRGGGYTF,TGCGCCAGCAGGGACAGGGGCGGTGGCTACACCTTC
TRBD1,15,TRBJ1-1,TRBV5-1,.,CASSTGDRATRGAFF,TGCGCCAGCAGCACCGGGGACAGGGCTACTCGGGGAGCTTTCTTT
.,10,TRBJ2-7,TRBV10-2,many,CATGGYEQYF,TGCGCCACCGGGGGCTACGAGCAGTACTTC
.,14,TRBJ2-5,TRBV6-1,.,CASSGLGGEETQYF,TGTGCCAGCAGTGGACTCGGGGGCGAGGAGACCCAGTACTTC
.,12,TRBJ1-2,TRBV12-3/TRBV12-4,.,CASSRGAYGYTF,TGTGCCAGCAGTCGAGGGGCCTATGGCTACACCTTC
.,18,TRBJ2-2,TRBV11-2,few,CASSLWTEVVLNTGELFF,TGTGCCAGCAGCTTATGGACTGAAGTCGTATTGAACACCGGGGAGCTGTTTTTT
.,12,TRBJ1-2,TRBV5-4,.,CASSRQADGYTF,TGTGCCAGCAGCCGACAGGCCGATGGCTACACCTTC
TRBD2,16,TRBJ2-1,TRBV19,few,CASKGRGGSSYNEQFF,TGTGCCAGTAAAGGTAGGGGAGGGAGCTCCTACAATGAGCAGTTCTTC
.,10,TRBJ2-6,TRBV10-3,.,CAIRTSAYNF,TGTGCCATCAGGACCTCGGCCTACAATTTC
TRBD2,14,TRBJ2-7,TRBV20-1,few,CSARTSGGAFEQYF,TGCAGTGCCCGGACTAGCGGGGGGGCATTCGAGCAGTACTTC
TRBD1,15,TRBJ1-5,TRBV4-1,.,CASSQGDRDNQPQHF,TGCGCCAGCAGCCAAGGGGACAGGGACAATCAGCCCCAGCATTTT
TRBD2,16,TRBJ2-1,TRBV10-3,.,CAISAAGGLSYNEQFF,TGTGCCATCAGTGCGGCGGGGGGGCTCTCTTACAATGAGCAGTTCTTC
.,13,TRBJ1-2,TRBV6-5,few,CASSATGHIRYTF,TGTGCCAGCAGTGCGACAGGCCATATCCGCTACACCTTC
.,15,TRBJ2-4,TRBV2,.,CASKEGAMGKSIQYF,TGTGCCAGCAAGGAGGGGGCGATGGGGAAGAGCATTCAGTACTTC
TRBD2,15,TRBJ2-2,TRBV12-3/TRBV12-4,few,CASSLQRGGNGELFF,TGTGCCAGCAGTTTGCAGCGGGGGGGGAACGGGGAGCTGTTTTTT
.,16,TRBJ1-3,TRBV9,.,CASSVENLSDGNTIYF,TGTGCCAGCAGCGTAGAAAACCTGAGCGACGGAAACACCATATATTTT
.,20,TRBJ2-1,TRBV27,few,CASSPKGKPLLNPSYNEQFF,TGTGCCAGCAGTCCCAAGGGTAAACCTCTCTTAAACCCTTCATACAATGAGCAGTTCTTC
TRBD2,14,TRBJ2-1,TRBV14,few,CASSRGLAFNEQFF,TGTGCCAGCAGCCGAGGACTAGCGTTCAATGAGCAGTTCTTC
.,15,TRBJ2-5,TRBV11-2,.,CASSSWPPGRETQYF,TGTGCCAGCAGCTCGTGGCCCCCGGGGCGGGAGACCCAGTACTTC
.,13,TRBJ2-3,TRBV24-1,.,CATSDLVGNTQYF,TGTGCCACCAGTGATTTAGTGGGAAATACGCAGTATTTT